This is a list of T cell receptor beta chains from one sample in a study of blood T cell repertoires in COVID-19. Assay used: immunoSEQ multiplex PCR; TCRdb lists only in-frame clones, some missing. The sample has some 320,000 clones, roughly nine tenths seen once; the top ten hold 2.6%. The sample was PBMCs or T cells enriched from blood (not recorded which). The receptors derive from a man in his 60s who had recovered from COVID-19. Each CDR3 is given with its conserved first and last residue.

v_call	j_call	cdr3_aa
TRBV5-1	TRBJ2-3	CASSLDARATDTQYF
TRBV15	TRBJ2-1	CATSREGLPASEQFF
TRBV2	TRBJ1-5	CASRTDRANQPQHF
TRBV19	TRBJ2-3	CASSISWRELGDTQYF
TRBV7-9	TRBJ2-2	CASSLAGAGARTGELFF
TRBV28	TRBJ2-3	CASSARLAGGVDTQYF
TRBV4-3	TRBJ2-1	CASSQRDYYNSYNEQFF
TRBV25-1	TRBJ2-1	CASSGGQATKQFF
TRBV2	TRBJ1-6	CASSLELSSYNSPLHF
TRBV7-2	TRBJ1-1	CASSLRIRRPLGNTEAFF
TRBV7-9	TRBJ1-5	CASSGTGNNQPQHF
TRBV9	TRBJ1-6	CASSASGGTGRPLHF
TRBV29-1	TRBJ2-1	CSVDWGPREQFF
TRBV7-8	TRBJ2-5	CASSWDRGIETQYF
TRBV11-2	TRBJ2-1	CASSLVQWEQFF
TRBV6-5	TRBJ2-7	CASRRDRVGEQYF
TRBV11-3	TRBJ1-1	CASSLAWTLNTEAFF
TRBV7-9	TRBJ1-6	CASSFNTGTSSPLHF
TRBV7-2	TRBJ1-5	CASSLEGVYSNQPQHF
TRBV7-9	TRBJ1-6	CASSSDGQGYNSPLHF
TRBV9	TRBJ1-1	CASSIAGGEAFF
TRBV4-1	TRBJ2-5	CASSRRQGRETQYF
TRBV20-1	TRBJ2-1	CSASHSGGLNEQFF
TRBV3-1/TRBV3-2	TRBJ1-1	CASSQDRLNTEAFF
TRBV7-8	TRBJ1-5	CASSLSGNQPQHF
TRBV20-1	TRBJ2-1	CSASGTVQGPYNEQFF
TRBV5-1	TRBJ2-1	CASSFRGQGANEQFF
TRBV6-5	TRBJ1-2	CASSPSTAHYGYTF
TRBV5-6	TRBJ1-5	CASSLGTPDGPQHF
TRBV11-1	TRBJ1-3	CASSLQQFSGNTIYF
TRBV5-6	TRBJ2-7	CASGLGPGTSGLLQYF
TRBV18	TRBJ1-6	CASSPGTELTSPLHF
TRBV12-5	TRBJ2-1	CASGLMELNEQFF
TRBV5-1	TRBJ2-6	CASSRWTGEAWANVLTF
TRBV29-1	TRBJ2-7	CSVRTSGSIYF
TRBV9	TRBJ1-4	CASSGLGAVGEKLFF
TRBV4-1	TRBJ1-2	CASSLEGFNYGYTF
TRBV30	TRBJ1-2	CAWSLRSYGYTF
TRBV7-6	TRBJ1-5	CASSSGGSQPQHF
TRBV30	TRBJ2-7	CACTSPTPGHNLYEQYF
TRBV7-2	TRBJ2-1	CASSFTRSEQFF
TRBV11-2	TRBJ2-5	CASSTSNTQYF
TRBV5-4	TRBJ2-5	CASSLGEGTQYF
TRBV7-8	TRBJ1-5	CASSLVDRAVSQPQHF
TRBV4-2	TRBJ2-1	CASSQDIGSGGLDEQFF
TRBV7-2	TRBJ1-4	CASSFREKNEKLFF
TRBV7-8	TRBJ2-5	CASSLAGTQETQYF
TRBV7-3	TRBJ1-1	CASSSGTGGQREAFF
TRBV11-2	TRBJ2-4	CASSLEGRGRLAKNIQYF
TRBV18	TRBJ1-5	CASSPPGTGWQPQHF
TRBV5-1	TRBJ1-1	CASSFGQGMVNTEAFF
TRBV5-1	TRBJ1-1	CASSLGQGTGTEAFF
TRBV6-2/TRBV6-3	TRBJ2-7	CASSYIPGGPYEQYF
TRBV5-4	TRBJ2-3	CASSFSGSPTDTQYF
TRBV6-6	TRBJ1-6	CASTQRRRNNSPLHF